These T cell receptor beta chains were read from a single sample in a study of T cells in Graves' hyperthyroidism and ophthalmopathy. MiXCR, run by TCRdb on the multiplex PCR reads, gives a single entry per CDR3 protein. In the table there are a few hundred thousand distinct CDR3 sequences, 18% of which are singletons. Sequencing input: blood. These receptors all come from a middle-aged man with Graves' hyperthyroidism. Both conserved end residues are part of each CDR3. Fields, in order: V gene, J gene, D gene, clone size, CDR3 DNA, CDR3 protein. A D gene is named only where the DNA matches it firmly. Clone size appears in some rows only: once, few, many, or a class for an expanded clone.

TRBV29-1	TRBJ2-7	TRBD1	many	TGCAGCGTTGAAGCCTGGGACAGGGGAGGATCCTACGAGCAGTACTTC	CSVEAWDRGGSYEQYF
TRBV10-3	TRBJ2-7	TRBD1	NA	TGTGCCATCAGCGCCAGACCGGGACAGGGGCCCTACGAGCAGTACTTC	CAISARPGQGPYEQYF
TRBV28	TRBJ2-2	NA	NA	TGTGCCAGCAGGGTGTGGGTATCCGGGGAGCTGTTTTTT	CASRVWVSGELFF
TRBV27	TRBJ2-2	NA	NA	TGTGCCAGCAGTTTAAAGGACTCTCTCGGGGAGCTGTTTTTT	CASSLKDSLGELFF
TRBV2	TRBJ2-7	NA	NA	TGTGCCAGCAGTGAAGGTTTAACTCGCGAGCAGTACTTC	CASSEGLTREQYF
TRBV20-1	TRBJ1-2	TRBD1	many	TGCAGTGCTCCCGGACAGGAGGGGTATGGCTACACCTTC	CSAPGQEGYGYTF
TRBV20-1	TRBJ2-5	TRBD2	many	TGCAGTGCTCCCCGACTGAGCGGGAGATACCAAGAGACCCAGTACTTC	CSAPRLSGRYQETQYF
TRBV5-5	TRBJ2-3	NA	many	TGTGCCAGCAGCTCCGCCAGGGGTGGGACAGATACGCAGTATTTT	CASSSARGGTDTQYF
TRBV7-9	TRBJ1-2	TRBD1	many	TGTGCCAGCAGCTCCCTTCCCCTGACAGGGTCTAACTATGGCTACACCTTC	CASSSLPLTGSNYGYTF
TRBV5-5	TRBJ2-1	TRBD2	many	TGTGCCAGCAGTTACACTAGCGGGGGGGACAATGAGCAGTTCTTC	CASSYTSGGDNEQFF
TRBV30	TRBJ2-6	NA	many	TGTGCCTGGAGTGTATTTCCTGGGGCCAACGTCCTGACTTTC	CAWSVFPGANVLTF
TRBV20-1	TRBJ1-5	TRBD1	few	TGCAGTGCTAGGTGGCCAGGGGGGGATCAGCCCCAGCATTTT	CSARWPGGDQPQHF
TRBV7-8	TRBJ1-5	NA	NA	TGTGCCAGCAGCTTGGTGGACATCAATCAGCCCCAGCATTTT	CASSLVDINQPQHF
TRBV15	TRBJ2-5	TRBD2	many	TGTGCCACCAGCGGGATAGCGGGAGAGACCCAGTACTTC	CATSGIAGETQYF
TRBV15	TRBJ1-1	NA	few	TGTGCCACCTGGGATCAAACAAGGCCGAACACTGAAGCTTTCTTT	CATWDQTRPNTEAFF
TRBV5-1	TRBJ2-7	TRBD1	many	TGCGCCAGCAGCTTGAATCCGGCAGGGGGTTACGAGCAGTACTTC	CASSLNPAGGYEQYF
TRBV20-1	TRBJ2-7	TRBD1	many	TGCAGTGCTAGAGACACAGGGGGCTACGAGCAGTACTTC	CSARDTGGYEQYF
TRBV2	TRBJ1-2	NA	many	TGTGCCAGCAGTGAAGAGGAAAGGGCTGGCTACACCTTC	CASSEEERAGYTF
TRBV6-6	TRBJ1-3	NA	many	TGTGCCAGCAGTTACGGGGACATCTCTGGAAACACCATATATTTT	CASSYGDISGNTIYF
TRBV18	TRBJ1-5	NA	many	TGTGCCAGCTCATCAGAGACCAATCAGCCCCAGCATTTT	CASSSETNQPQHF
TRBV11-3	TRBJ2-2	TRBD1	many	TGTGCCAGCAGTCCGGCCGGGACAGGGGGCACCGGGGAGCTGTTTTTT	CASSPAGTGGTGELFF
TRBV7-2	TRBJ2-7	TRBD1	few	TGTGCCAGCAGCTTCTCCGTGGGGGGGGACAGGGCGTACGAGCAGTACTTC	CASSFSVGGDRAYEQYF
TRBV15	TRBJ2-6	NA	few	TGTGCCACCAGCGGGGGCTCTGGGGCCAACGTCCTGACTTTC	CATSGGSGANVLTF
TRBV6-1	TRBJ2-2	TRBD2	few	TGTGCCAGCAGCCCAAGCGGGGTAGCCGGGGAGCTGTTTTTT	CASSPSGVAGELFF
TRBV2	TRBJ1-6	NA	NA	TGTGCCAGCAGTGAGGTCAGTCAGCAATCACCCCTCCACTTT	CASSEVSQQSPLHF
TRBV2	TRBJ2-5	NA	many	TGTGCCAGCAGTGATTCAGAGACCCAGTACTTC	CASSDSETQYF
TRBV2	TRBJ2-3	TRBD1	many	TGTGCCAGCAGGCAGGGGGCCGGCACAGATACGCAGTATTTT	CASRQGAGTDTQYF
TRBV9	TRBJ2-3	TRBD2	few	TGTGCCAGCAGCGTAGCTACAGGAGCGGGGTCGCTCACAGATACGCAGTATTTT	CASSVATGAGSLTDTQYF
TRBV28	TRBJ1-2	NA	many	TGTGCCAGCAGTTTTTTGACAGATGGCTACACCTTC	CASSFLTDGYTF
TRBV5-1	TRBJ2-1	NA	many	TGCGCCAGCAGCTTGGCGGCAGGGACCTACAATGAGCAGTTCTTC	CASSLAAGTYNEQFF
TRBV27	TRBJ2-3	NA	many	TGTGCCAGCAGTTTATGGTCCCGGGAGGATACGCAGTATTTT	CASSLWSREDTQYF
TRBV3-1	TRBJ2-1	NA	many	TGTGCCAGCAGCAAGACATACGGGACGCCGGCTCGCTCCTACAATGAGCAGTTCTTC	CASSKTYGTPARSYNEQFF
TRBV12-3/TRBV12-4	TRBJ1-2	NA	many	TGTGCCAGCAGCCCCGAGGCTGGCTACACCTTC	CASSPEAGYTF
TRBV19	TRBJ2-5	NA	NA	TGTGCCTCACCTCCGGGCGGGCGTAGGGAGACCCAGTACTTC	CASPPGGRRETQYF
TRBV5-1	TRBJ2-2	NA	many	TGCGCCAGCAGCTTGGATACCGGGAACACCGGGGAGCTGTTTTTT	CASSLDTGNTGELFF
TRBV7-9	TRBJ1-1	NA	NA	TGTGCCAGCAGCTTAGTAGGGACCAGATGGAACACTGAAGCTTTCTTT	CASSLVGTRWNTEAFF
TRBV2	TRBJ2-1	NA	many	TGTGCCAGCAGTGGCGGGATCTACAATGAGCAGTTCTTC	CASSGGIYNEQFF
TRBV5-6	TRBJ2-5	NA	many	TGTGCCAGCAGCCCGGCGGGGTCCCCAGAGACCCAGTACTTC	CASSPAGSPETQYF
TRBV6-2/TRBV6-3	TRBJ1-6	NA	NA	TGTGCCAGCAGACCCGACAGGTTCGCTTCACCCCTCCACTTT	CASRPDRFASPLHF
TRBV10-3	TRBJ2-5	NA	few	TGTGCCATCAGCCCAGGTAGCGAGACCCAGTACTTC	CAISPGSETQYF
TRBV20-1	TRBJ2-1	NA	many	TGCAGTGCTCTTCCTCCGCCCAGTTACAATGAGCAGTTCTTC	CSALPPPSYNEQFF